This paragraph covers one T cell receptor (beta chain) sequence. The target antigen is unknown. The data were taken from a study of cytomegalovirus exposure and HLA in healthy donors. Points from the study as a whole: TCR beta V segments were, for the most part, productive about 87% or about 30% of the time in an earlier analysis. What TCR beta sequences reportedly achieved was accurate prediction of HLA-A and HLA-B alleles in most subjects. There was a cluster of highly shared sequence variants that was likely a sequencing artifact.

PCR amplification relied on 60 Vbeta primers (plus 13 Jbeta primers). Produced via immunoSEQ multiplex PCR; TCRdb's table is partial and in-frame only. The sample carries around 120,000 clones, roughly 69% recorded once. The CDR3 contains 15 residues. V dropped 8 bases and J dropped 2; count of bases not matched to a gene: 9. The germline V gene encodes CDR1 SEHNR and CDR2 FQNEAQ (reference sequence). This sequence originates from a human donor in good health. Sequencing was performed on PBMCs. The V and J genes are TRBV7-9 and TRBJ1-3, with 7 bases identical to TRBD1. CDR3 protein: CASDRQGEAGNTIYF. CDR3 bases: TGTGCCAGCGACCGCCAGGGGGAGGCTGGAAACACCATATATTTT.